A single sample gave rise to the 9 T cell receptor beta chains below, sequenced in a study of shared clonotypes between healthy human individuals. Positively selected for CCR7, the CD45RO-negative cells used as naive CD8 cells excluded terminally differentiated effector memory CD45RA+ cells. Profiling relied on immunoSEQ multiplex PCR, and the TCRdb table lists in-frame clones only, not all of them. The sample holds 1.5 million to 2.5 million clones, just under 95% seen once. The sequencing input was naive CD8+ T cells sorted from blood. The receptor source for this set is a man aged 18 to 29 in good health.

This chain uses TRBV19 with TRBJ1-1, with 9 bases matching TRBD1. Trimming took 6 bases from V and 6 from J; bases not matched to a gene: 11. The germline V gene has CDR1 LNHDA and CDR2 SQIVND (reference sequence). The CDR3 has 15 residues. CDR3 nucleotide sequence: TGTGCCAGTAGAGGATTGATGGACAGGGGACCTGAAGCTTTCTTT. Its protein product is CASRGLMDRGPEAFF.

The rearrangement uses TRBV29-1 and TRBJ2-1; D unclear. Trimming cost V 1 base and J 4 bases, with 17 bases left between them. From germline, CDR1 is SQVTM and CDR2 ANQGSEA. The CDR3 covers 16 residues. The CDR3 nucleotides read TGCAGCGTTGAAGGCTTGGCGGAGCGATCTTACAATGAGCAGTTCTTC. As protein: CSVEGLAERSYNEQFF.

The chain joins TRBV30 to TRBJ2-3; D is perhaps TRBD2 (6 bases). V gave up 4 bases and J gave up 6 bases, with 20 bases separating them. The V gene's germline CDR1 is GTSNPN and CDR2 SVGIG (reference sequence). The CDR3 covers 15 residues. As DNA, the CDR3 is TGTGCCTGGATGGGTCTCGGGGGAGTTTTGGATACGCAGTATTTT. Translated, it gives CAWMGLGGVLDTQYF.

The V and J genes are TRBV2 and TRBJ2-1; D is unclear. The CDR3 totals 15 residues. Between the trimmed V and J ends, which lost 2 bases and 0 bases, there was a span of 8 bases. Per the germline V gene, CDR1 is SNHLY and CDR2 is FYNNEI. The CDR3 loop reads CASSELSSSYNEQFF. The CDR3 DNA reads TGTGCCAGCAGTGAACTCTCGAGCTCCTACAATGAGCAGTTCTTC.

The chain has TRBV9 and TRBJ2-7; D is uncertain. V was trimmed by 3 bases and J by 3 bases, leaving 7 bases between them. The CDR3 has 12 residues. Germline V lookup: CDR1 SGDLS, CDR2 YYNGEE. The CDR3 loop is CASSGPNYEQYF. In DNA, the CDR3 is TGTGCCAGCAGCGGTCCCAACTACGAGCAGTACTTC.

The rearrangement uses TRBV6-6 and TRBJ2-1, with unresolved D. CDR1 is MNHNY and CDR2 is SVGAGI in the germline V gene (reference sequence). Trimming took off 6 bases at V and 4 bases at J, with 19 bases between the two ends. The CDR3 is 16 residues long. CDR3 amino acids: CASSYPLDKPYNEQFF. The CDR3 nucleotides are TGTGCCAGCAGCTACCCTCTAGACAAACCGTACAATGAGCAGTTCTTC.

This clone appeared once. The CDR3 protein is CASSTSLSGELFF. The CDR3 region has the DNA TGTGCCAGCAGCACCTCCCTATCCGGGGAGCTGTTTTTT. The genes are TRBV5-5 and TRBJ2-2, with no clear D. The CDR3 runs to 13 residues. Trimming pared 4 bases from V and 6 bases from J, leaving 10 bases between. Germline V lookup: CDR1 SGHKS, CDR2 YYEKEE (reference sequence). Using reference TRBV5-5 and TRBJ2-2 for the parts outside the CDR3, the full variable domain is DAGVTQSPTHLIKTRGQQVTLRCSPISGHKSVSWYQQVLGQGPQFIFQYYEKEERGRGNFPDRFSARQFPNYSSELNVNALLLGDSALYLCASSTSLSGELFFGEGSRLTVL.

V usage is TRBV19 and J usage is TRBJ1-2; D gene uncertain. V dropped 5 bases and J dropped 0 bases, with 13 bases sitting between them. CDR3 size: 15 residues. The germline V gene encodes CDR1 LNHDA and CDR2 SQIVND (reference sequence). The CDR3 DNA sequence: TGTGCCAGTAGTTTACGGACTCTCCCTAACTATGGCTACACCTTC. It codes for CASSLRTLPNYGYTF.

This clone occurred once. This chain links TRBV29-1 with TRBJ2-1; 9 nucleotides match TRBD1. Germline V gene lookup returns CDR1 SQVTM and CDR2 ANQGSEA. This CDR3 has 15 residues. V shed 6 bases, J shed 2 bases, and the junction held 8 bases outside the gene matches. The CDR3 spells CSVDHGTGTYNEQFF. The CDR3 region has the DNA TGCAGCGTCGATCATGGGACAGGGACCTACAATGAGCAGTTCTTC.